What follows are 8 T cell receptor beta chains derived from one specimen sequenced in a study of OX40 agonist ivuxolimab in advanced cancers. Assay: immunoSEQ multiplex PCR; the TCRdb copy retains only in-frame clones and omits some. The profile shows about 73,000 clones, roughly 90% of them singletons. The sample in question was CD4+ or CD8+ T cells sorted from blood, obtained in a trial of the OX40 agonist ivuxolimab. The receptor set was obtained from an adult with an advanced solid tumor such as melanoma, head and neck, liver or kidney cancer.

This chain connects TRBV5-6 to TRBJ2-7; 8 bases map to TRBD2. After removal of 4 bases from V and 3 bases from J, the junction contained 12 bases not matched to a gene. This CDR3 has 16 residues. Germline lookup yields CDR1 SGHDT and CDR2 YYEEEE. This chain's CDR3 is CASSPLRRGGSYEQYF. As DNA, the CDR3 is TGTGCCAGCAGCCCTCTGCGGCGCGGGGGGAGCTACGAGCAGTACTTC. The full variable domain, rest sourced from reference TRBV5-6 and TRBJ2-7, is DAGVTQSPTHLIKTRGQQVTLRCSPKSGHDTVSWYQQALGQGPQFIFQYYEEEERQRGNFPDRFSGHQFPNYSSELNVNALLLGDSALYLCASSPLRRGGSYEQYFGPGTRLTVT.

The genes are TRBV7-9 and TRBJ1-2; the D is unclear. Looked up from germline, CDR1 is SEHNR and CDR2 is FQNEAQ (reference sequence). The CDR3 is 14 amino acids. V lost 3 bases, J lost 6 bases, and 14 bases lay in between. The CDR3 loop is CASSFVISPDGYTF. DNA of the CDR3: TGTGCCAGCAGCTTCGTTATCAGCCCCGATGGCTACACCTTC.

V is TRBV13 and J is TRBJ2-2; no reliable D call. CDR3 length: 16 amino acids. Germline CDR1 PRHDT, CDR2 FYEKMQ (reference sequence). Trimming removed 3 bases from V and 0 bases from J, with 11 bases in between. The CDR3 region is CASSLSTSSNTGELFF. The CDR3 coding sequence is TGTGCCAGCAGCTTGTCGACCTCATCGAACACCGGGGAGCTGTTTTTT.

The chain links TRBV4-1 to TRBJ1-2, with 7 bases aligning to TRBD1. This CDR3 spans 13 amino acids. Germline V gives CDR1 MGHRA, CDR2 YSYEKL. With 8 bases clipped from V and 4 bases from J, the junction kept 7 bases outside the gene matches. CDR3 DNA sequence: TGCGCCAGCCGATTAACAGGGGCCTATGGCTACACCTTC. The encoded protein is CASRLTGAYGYTF.

V and J are TRBV6-5 and TRBJ1-6, with D perhaps TRBD1 (5 bases). Germline lookup yields CDR1 MNHEY and CDR2 SVGAGI. The CDR3 consists of 14 residues. Trimming cost V 0 bases and J 9 bases, with 9 bases left between them. CDR3 DNA: TGTGCCAGCAGTTACTCACAGGAAGGTTCACCCCTCCACTTT. This encodes CASSYSQEGSPLHF.

V usage is TRBV9 and J usage is TRBJ1-5; a weak D match, TRBD1 (6 bases). CDR1 is SGDLS and CDR2 is YYNGEE in the germline V gene. Trimming left V 2 bases short and J 4 bases short, with 7 bases between. The CDR3 is made up of 13 amino acids. DNA of the CDR3: TGTGCCAGCAGCGTGGGACAAAATCAGCCCCAGCATTTT. It specifies CASSVGQNQPQHF.

This rearrangement joins TRBV7-7 to TRBJ2-5; D is unclear. The CDR3 contains 15 residues. V was cut by 3 bases and J by 2 bases, with 13 bases left in between. Germline values: CDR1 SSHAT, CDR2 FNYEAQ (reference sequence). The chain's CDR3 is CASSLAAALQETQYF. Written as DNA, the CDR3 is TGTGCCAGCAGCTTGGCCGCGGCCCTACAAGAGACCCAGTACTTC.

This chain uses TRBV9 with TRBJ1-1; D is possibly TRBD1 (6 bases). Trimming shortened V by 0 bases and J by 1 base, and 16 bases separated the two germline ends. This CDR3 is built from 17 residues. Germline CDR1 reads SGDLS; CDR2 reads YYNGEE. The CDR3 region has the DNA TGTGCCAGCAGCGTAGGTGCGGGTCAGGGGAGGAACACTGAAGCTTTCTTT. Translating it yields CASSVGAGQGRNTEAFF.